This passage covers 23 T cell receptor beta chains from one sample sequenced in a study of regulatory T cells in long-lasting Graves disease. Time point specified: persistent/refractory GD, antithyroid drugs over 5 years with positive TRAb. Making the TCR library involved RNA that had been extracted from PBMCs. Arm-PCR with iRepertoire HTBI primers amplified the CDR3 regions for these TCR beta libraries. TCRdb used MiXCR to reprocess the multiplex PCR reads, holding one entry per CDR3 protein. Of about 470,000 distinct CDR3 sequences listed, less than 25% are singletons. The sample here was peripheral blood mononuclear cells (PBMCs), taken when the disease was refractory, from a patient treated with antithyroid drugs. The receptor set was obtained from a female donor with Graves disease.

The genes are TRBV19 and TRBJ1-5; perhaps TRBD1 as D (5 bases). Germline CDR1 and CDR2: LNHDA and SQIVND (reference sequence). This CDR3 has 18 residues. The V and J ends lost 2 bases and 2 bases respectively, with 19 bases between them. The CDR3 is CASSISGTLLGGNQPQHF. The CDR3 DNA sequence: TGTGCCAGTAGTATAAGCGGGACGCTCCTGGGTGGCAATCAGCCCCAGCATTTT.

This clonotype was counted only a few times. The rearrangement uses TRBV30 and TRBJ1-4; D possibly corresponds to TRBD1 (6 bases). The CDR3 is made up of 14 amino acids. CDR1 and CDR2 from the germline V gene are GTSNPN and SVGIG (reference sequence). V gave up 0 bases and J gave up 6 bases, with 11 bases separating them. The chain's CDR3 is CAWSVVGGHEKLFF. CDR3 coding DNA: TGTGCCTGGAGTGTTGTAGGGGGGCATGAAAAACTGTTTTTT. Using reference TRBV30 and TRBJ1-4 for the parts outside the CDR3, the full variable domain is SQTIHQWPATLVQPVGSPLSLECTVEGTSNPNLYWYRQAAGRGLQLLFYSVGIGQISSEVPQNLSASRPQDRQFILSSKKLLLSDSGFYLCAWSVVGGHEKLFFGSGTQLSVL.

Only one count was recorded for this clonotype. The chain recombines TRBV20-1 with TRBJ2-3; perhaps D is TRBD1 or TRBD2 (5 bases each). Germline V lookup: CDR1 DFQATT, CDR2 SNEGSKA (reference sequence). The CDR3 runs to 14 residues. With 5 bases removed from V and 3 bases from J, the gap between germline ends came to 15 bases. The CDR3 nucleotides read TGCAGTGCTCGGGACCCCGGATGGACAGATACGCAGTATTTT. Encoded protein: CSARDPGWTDTQYF.

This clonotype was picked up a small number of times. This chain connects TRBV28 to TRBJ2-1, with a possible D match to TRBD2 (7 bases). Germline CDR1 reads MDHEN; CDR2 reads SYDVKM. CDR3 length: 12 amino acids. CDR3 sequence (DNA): TGTGCTGGAGGGGGGGGGAGCAATGAGCAGTTCTTC. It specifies CAGGGGSNEQFF.

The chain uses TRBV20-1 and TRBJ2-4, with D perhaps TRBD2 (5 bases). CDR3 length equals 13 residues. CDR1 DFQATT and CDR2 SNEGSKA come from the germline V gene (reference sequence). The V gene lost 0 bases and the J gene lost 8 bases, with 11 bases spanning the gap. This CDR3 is CSAREAYGDIQYF. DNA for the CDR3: TGCAGTGCTAGAGAGGCCTACGGGGACATTCAGTACTTC.

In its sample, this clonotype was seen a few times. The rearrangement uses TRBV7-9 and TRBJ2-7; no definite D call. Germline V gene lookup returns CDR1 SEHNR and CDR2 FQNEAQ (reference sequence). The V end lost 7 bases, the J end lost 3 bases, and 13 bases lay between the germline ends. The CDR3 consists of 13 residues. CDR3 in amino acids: CASTPSSHYEQYF. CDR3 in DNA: TGTGCCAGCACTCCGTCCAGTCACTACGAGCAGTACTTC. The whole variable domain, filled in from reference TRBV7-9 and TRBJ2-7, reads DTGVSQNPRHKITKRGQNVTFRCDPISEHNRLYWYRQTLGQGPEFLTYFQNEAQLEKSRLLSDRFSAERPKGSFSTLEIQRTEQGDSAMYLCASTPSSHYEQYFGPGTRLTVT.

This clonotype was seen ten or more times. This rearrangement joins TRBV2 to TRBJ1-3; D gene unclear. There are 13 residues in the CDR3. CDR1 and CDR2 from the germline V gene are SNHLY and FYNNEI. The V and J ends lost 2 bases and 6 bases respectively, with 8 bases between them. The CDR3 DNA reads TGTGCCAGCAGTGAAACAGAGGAAAACACCATATATTTT. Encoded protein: CASSETEENTIYF.

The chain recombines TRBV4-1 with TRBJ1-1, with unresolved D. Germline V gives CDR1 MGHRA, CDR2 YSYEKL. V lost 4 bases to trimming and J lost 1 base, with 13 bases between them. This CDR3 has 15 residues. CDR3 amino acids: CASSPTNPGNTEAFF. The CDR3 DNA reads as TGCGCCAGCAGCCCAACCAACCCAGGGAACACTGAAGCTTTCTTT.

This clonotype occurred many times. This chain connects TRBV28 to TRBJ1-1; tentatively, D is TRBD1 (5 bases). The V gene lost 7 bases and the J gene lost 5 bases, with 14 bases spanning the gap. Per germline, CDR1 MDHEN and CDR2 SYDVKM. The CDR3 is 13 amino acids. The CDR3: CASTDGGRTEAFF. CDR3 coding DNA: TGTGCCAGCACCGACGGGGGGAGGACTGAAGCTTTCTTT. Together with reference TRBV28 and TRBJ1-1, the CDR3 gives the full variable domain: DVKVTQSSRYLVKRTGEKVFLECVQDMDHENMFWYRQDPGLGLRLIYFSYDVKMKEKGDIPEGYSVSREKKERFSLILESASTNQTSMYLCASTDGGRTEAFFGQGTRLTVV.

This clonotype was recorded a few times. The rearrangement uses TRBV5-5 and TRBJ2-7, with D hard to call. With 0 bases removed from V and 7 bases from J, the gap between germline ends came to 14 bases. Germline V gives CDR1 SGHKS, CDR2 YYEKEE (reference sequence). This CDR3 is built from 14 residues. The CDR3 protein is CASSLEASIREQYF. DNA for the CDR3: TGTGCCAGCAGCTTGGAGGCATCAATACGGGAGCAGTACTTC.

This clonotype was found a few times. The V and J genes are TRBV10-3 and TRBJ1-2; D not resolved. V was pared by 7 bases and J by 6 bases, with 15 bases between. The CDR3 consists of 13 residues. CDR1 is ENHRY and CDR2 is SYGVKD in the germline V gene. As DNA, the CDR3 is TGTGCCATCACCGTGGGAGGAATTGATGGCTACACCTTC. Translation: CAITVGGIDGYTF.

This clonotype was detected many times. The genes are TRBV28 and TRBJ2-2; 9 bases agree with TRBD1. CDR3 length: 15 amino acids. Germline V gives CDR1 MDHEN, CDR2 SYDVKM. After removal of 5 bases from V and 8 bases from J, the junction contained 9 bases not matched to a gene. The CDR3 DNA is TGTGCCAGCAGTGTTATGGGACAGGGTTTTGGGGAGCTGTTTTTT. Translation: CASSVMGQGFGELFF.

CDR3 region: CASSLGDRAEETQYF. As DNA, the CDR3 is TGCGCCAGCAGCTTGGGGGACAGGGCGGAAGAGACCCAGTACTTC. This chain joins TRBV5-1 and TRBJ2-5; 9 bases map to TRBD1. V was pared by 0 bases and J by 3 bases, with 3 bases of the junction left unmatched. This CDR3 region has 15 residues. Per germline, CDR1 SGHRS and CDR2 YFSETQ. The entire variable domain, with the rest obtained from reference TRBV5-1 and TRBJ2-5, is as follows: KAGVTQTPRYLIKTRGQQVTLSCSPISGHRSVSWYQQTPGQGLQFLFEYFSETQRNKGNFPGRFSGRQFSNSRSEMNVSTLELGDSALYLCASSLGDRAEETQYFGPGTRLLVL.

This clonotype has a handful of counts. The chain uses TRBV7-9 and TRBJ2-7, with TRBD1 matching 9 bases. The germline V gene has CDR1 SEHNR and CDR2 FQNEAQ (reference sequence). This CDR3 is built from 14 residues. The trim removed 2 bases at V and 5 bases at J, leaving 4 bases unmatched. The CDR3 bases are TGTGCCAGCAGCTTAAGGACAGGGGACCACGAGCAGTACTTC. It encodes CASSLRTGDHEQYF.

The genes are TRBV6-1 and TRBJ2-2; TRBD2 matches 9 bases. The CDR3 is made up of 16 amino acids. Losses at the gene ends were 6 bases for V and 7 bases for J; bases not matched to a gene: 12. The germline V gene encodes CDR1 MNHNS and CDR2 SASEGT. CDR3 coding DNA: TGTGCCAGCAGGAGGAGAATAGCGGGAGACAACGGGGAGCTGTTTTTT. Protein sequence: CASRRRIAGDNGELFF.

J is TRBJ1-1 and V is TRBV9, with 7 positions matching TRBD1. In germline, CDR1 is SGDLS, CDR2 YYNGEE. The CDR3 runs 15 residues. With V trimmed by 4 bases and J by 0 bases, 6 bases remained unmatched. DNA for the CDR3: TGTGCCAGCAGCCATGGTAGGGGGCTGAACACTGAAGCTTTCTTT. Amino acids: CASSHGRGLNTEAFF. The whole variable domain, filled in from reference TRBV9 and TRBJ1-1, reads DSGVTQTPKHLITATGQRVTLRCSPRSGDLSVYWYQQSLDQGLQFLIQYYNGEERAKGNILERFSAQQFPDLHSELNLSSLELGDSALYFCASSHGRGLNTEAFFGQGTRLTVV.

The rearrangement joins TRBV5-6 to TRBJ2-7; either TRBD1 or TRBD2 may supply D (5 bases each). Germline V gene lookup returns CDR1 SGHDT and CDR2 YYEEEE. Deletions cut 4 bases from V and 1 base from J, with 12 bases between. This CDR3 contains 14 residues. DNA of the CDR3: TGTGCCAGCAGCCGGGACGGTAGGTCCTACGAGCAGTACTTC. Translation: CASSRDGRSYEQYF.

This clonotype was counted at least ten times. The DNA for the CDR3 is TGTGCCAGCAGCCCAACTCGACAGGGATACTATGGCTACACCTTC. It is translated as CASSPTRQGYYGYTF. The chain uses TRBV11-2 and TRBJ1-2; 7 nucleotides agree with TRBD1. In germline, CDR1 is SGHAT, CDR2 FQNNGV. The length of the CDR3 is 15 residues. The J segment lost 3 bases and the V segment lost 5 bases, leaving 9 bases of the junction unmatched.

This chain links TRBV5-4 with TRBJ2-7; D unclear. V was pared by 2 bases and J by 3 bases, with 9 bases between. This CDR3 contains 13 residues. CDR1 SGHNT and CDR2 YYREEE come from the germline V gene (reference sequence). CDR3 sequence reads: CASSFDWGYEQYF. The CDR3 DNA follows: TGTGCCAGCAGCTTTGATTGGGGCTACGAGCAGTACTTC. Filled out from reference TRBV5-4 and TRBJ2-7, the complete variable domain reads ETGVTQSPTHLIKTRGQQVTLRCSSQSGHNTVSWYQQALGQGPQFIFQYYREEENGRGNFPPRFSGLQFPNYSSELNVNALELDDSALYLCASSFDWGYEQYFGPGTRLTVT.

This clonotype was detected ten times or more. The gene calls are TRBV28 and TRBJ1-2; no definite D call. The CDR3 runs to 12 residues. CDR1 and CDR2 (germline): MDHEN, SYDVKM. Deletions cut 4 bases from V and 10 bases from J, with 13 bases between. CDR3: CASSSPQGFYTF. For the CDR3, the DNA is TGTGCCAGCAGTTCCCCCCAAGGTTTCTACACCTTC.

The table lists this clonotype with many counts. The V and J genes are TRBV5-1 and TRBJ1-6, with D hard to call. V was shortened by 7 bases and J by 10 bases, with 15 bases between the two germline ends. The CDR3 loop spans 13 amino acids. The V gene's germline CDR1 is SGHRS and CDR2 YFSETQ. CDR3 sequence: CASGETPESPLHF. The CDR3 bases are TGCGCCAGCGGGGAGACCCCGGAGTCACCCCTCCACTTT.

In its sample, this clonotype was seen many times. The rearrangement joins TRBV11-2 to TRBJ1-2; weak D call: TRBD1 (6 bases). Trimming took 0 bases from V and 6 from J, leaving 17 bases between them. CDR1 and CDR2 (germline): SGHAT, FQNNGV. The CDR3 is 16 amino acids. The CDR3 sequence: CASSLDARGYRHGYTF. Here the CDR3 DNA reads TGTGCCAGCAGCTTAGATGCGAGGGGGTATCGCCATGGCTACACCTTC.

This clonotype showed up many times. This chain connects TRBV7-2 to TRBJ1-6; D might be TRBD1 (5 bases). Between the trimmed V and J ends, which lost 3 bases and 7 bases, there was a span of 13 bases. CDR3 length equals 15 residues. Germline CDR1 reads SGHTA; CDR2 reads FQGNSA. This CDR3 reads CASSFIPGLNSPLHF. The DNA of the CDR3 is TGTGCCAGCAGCTTTATTCCGGGACTAAATTCACCCCTCCACTTT.